The rows below give T cell receptor beta chains drawn from one sample of a study of T cell repertoires in cytomegalovirus infection. TCRdb reprocessed the reads via MiXCR and lists one record per CDR3 protein. The table includes about 600,000 distinct CDR3 sequences, roughly 26% detected once. Sequenced: CD8+ T cells from PBMCs. These receptors originate from a human donor in good health (CMV status not recorded). Some clones in this sample may be carry-over from other donors' samples. Both conserved end residues are part of each CDR3. Each record gives: D gene, clone size, J gene, V gene, CDR3 protein, CDR3 DNA. D genes are given only for firm matches. A clone size is listed for some rows: how often the clone was seen (once, few, many), or a class if it is expanded.

D: .
size: many
J: TRBJ2-7
V: TRBV12-3/TRBV12-4
CDR3: CASSSGDISYEQYF
DNA: TGTGCCAGCAGCTCAGGGGACATCTCCTACGAGCAGTACTTC

D: TRBD1
size: .
J: TRBJ1-2
V: TRBV2
CDR3: CASGGQGGYGYTF
DNA: TGTGCCAGCGGAGGACAGGGAGGTTATGGCTACACCTTC

D: .
size: many
J: TRBJ2-2
V: TRBV20-1
CDR3: CSASRETGELFF
DNA: TGCAGTGCTAGTAGGGAAACCGGGGAGCTGTTTTTT

D: TRBD2
size: few
J: TRBJ2-1
V: TRBV7-9
CDR3: CASSFPSGADEQFF
DNA: TGTGCCAGCAGCTTCCCGAGCGGGGCGGATGAGCAGTTCTTC

D: .
size: many
J: TRBJ2-3
V: TRBV7-2
CDR3: CASSLVGPFPDTQYF
DNA: TGTGCCAGCAGCTTAGTTGGCCCGTTCCCAGATACGCAGTATTTT

D: TRBD1
size: .
J: TRBJ2-3
V: TRBV5-6
CDR3: CASSLRTGAFPDTQYF
DNA: TGTGCCAGCAGCTTACGGACAGGGGCTTTTCCAGATACGCAGTATTTT

D: .
size: .
J: TRBJ2-2
V: TRBV20-1
CDR3: CSARGNSGELFF
DNA: TGCAGTGCTAGAGGAAATAGCGGGGAGCTGTTTTTT

D: .
size: .
J: TRBJ2-2
V: TRBV27
CDR3: CASSLWGLQGLFF
DNA: TGTGCCAGCAGTTTATGGGGTCTTCAAGGGCTGTTTTTT

D: .
size: many
J: TRBJ1-2
V: TRBV28
CDR3: CASSLTGNYGYTF
DNA: TGTGCCAGCAGCTTAACGGGAAACTATGGCTACACCTTC

D: TRBD2
size: .
J: TRBJ2-3
V: TRBV6-2/TRBV6-3
CDR3: CASSYSTSVSLDTQYF
DNA: TGTGCCAGCAGTTACTCTACTAGCGTTTCGCTTGATACGCAGTATTTT

D: .
size: .
J: TRBJ2-1
V: TRBV7-6
CDR3: CASSLDPGGEQFF
DNA: TGTGCCAGCAGCTTAGACCCCGGGGGTGAGCAGTTCTTC

D: TRBD2
size: .
J: TRBJ2-1
V: TRBV7-9
CDR3: CASKLIAGGSYNEQFF
DNA: TGTGCCAGCAAACTGATAGCGGGGGGCTCCTACAATGAGCAGTTCTTC

D: .
size: .
J: TRBJ1-6
V: TRBV20-1
CDR3: CSANQSPVENSPLHF
DNA: TGCAGTGCTAACCAATCCCCGGTTGAGAATTCACCCCTCCACTTT

D: TRBD1
size: many
J: TRBJ1-2
V: TRBV7-2
CDR3: CASSLPKTGNYGYTF
DNA: TGTGCCAGCAGCTTACCTAAGACAGGGAACTATGGCTACACCTTC

D: .
size: .
J: TRBJ1-2
V: TRBV12-5
CDR3: CASGFTGPSGGYTF
DNA: TGTGCTAGTGGTTTTACCGGGCCCTCGGGGGGCTACACCTTC

D: .
size: .
J: TRBJ1-5
V: TRBV5-5
CDR3: CASSLGGGFGQPQHF
DNA: TGTGCCAGCAGCTTGGGGGGGGGATTTGGTCAGCCCCAGCATTTT

D: TRBD1
size: few
J: TRBJ1-5
V: TRBV2
CDR3: CASILRGGGNQPQHF
DNA: TGTGCCAGCATTCTCAGGGGGGGTGGCAATCAGCCCCAGCATTTT